This passage covers 29 T cell receptor beta chains from one sample sequenced in a study of T cells after posttransplantation cyclophosphamide (dated by TCRdb to the mid-2010s). According to the study, the label for this sample's treatment or condition signals: high-dose cyclophosphamide on days +3 and +4 as single-agent GVHD prophylaxis. For conditioning, the PTCy patients got busulfan and fludarabine, then a related or unrelated marrow graft, followed by cyclophosphamide on days +3 and +4. The library was obtained by the immunoSEQ multiplex PCR assay. Here the immuneACCESS table is served through TCRdb, limited to in-frame sequences with V and J called. Missing clones are a known gap in these copies; in checked studies unresolved V genes cover under half, and the rest lacks a known reason. The sample yields approximately 20,000 clones; around 87% were counted once. Around 7.9% of the sample rests with the top ten.

Sequences were derived from PBMCs, sampled after allogeneic stem cell transplant with posttransplant cyclophosphamide. These receptors were obtained from a female patient in her 40s who received an allogeneic stem cell transplant from a related donor, was CMV-positive, and had no GVHD. The graft donor may be the source of some T cells after a transplant.

The CDR3 nucleotides are TGTGCCAGCAGCGGGGGAGGGTCTGAAAAACTGTTTTTT. Its protein is CASSGGGSEKLFF. This chain connects TRBV7-2 to TRBJ1-4; possible D gene TRBD1, 5 bases. CDR1 SGHTA and CDR2 FQGNSA come from the germline V gene. This CDR3 has 13 amino acids. Trimming removed 5 bases from V and 7 bases from J, with 11 bases in between.

This clone has a handful of counts. The chain's CDR3 is CAGGQGGGELFF. Here the CDR3 DNA reads TGTGCCGGGGGACAGGGGGGCGGGGAGCTGTTTTTT. The V and J genes are TRBV10-3 and TRBJ2-2; 11 nucleotides align to TRBD1. Germline V gene lookup returns CDR1 ENHRY and CDR2 SYGVKD. With V trimmed by 11 bases and J by 7 bases, 3 bases remained unmatched. This CDR3 contains 12 residues.

J is TRBJ2-7 and V is TRBV4-1, with 8 bases that match TRBD2. Germline-derived CDR1 and CDR2 are MGHRA and YSYEKL. The V gene end was trimmed by 0 bases and the J gene end by 3 bases; junction bases not matched to a gene: 4. CDR3 length: 15 residues. Here the CDR3 DNA reads TGCGCCAGCAGCCAAGATTTGGCGGGAGGCTACGAGCAGTACTTC. Translation gives CASSQDLAGGYEQYF.

V is TRBV5-8 and J is TRBJ2-6; D is ambiguous. V dropped 2 bases and J dropped 1 base, with 7 bases sitting between them. CDR1 and CDR2 from the germline V gene are SGHTS and YDEGEE. CDR3 length: 15 residues. The CDR3 coding sequence is TGTGCCAGCAGCTTTGGAGTTTCTGGGGCCAACGTCCTGACTTTC. This encodes CASSFGVSGANVLTF. The variable domain in full, completed from reference TRBV5-8 and TRBJ2-6, reads EAGVTQSPTHLIKTRGQQATLRCSPISGHTSVYWYQQALGLGLQFLLWYDEGEERNRGNFPPRFSGRQFPNYSSELNVNALELEDSALYLCASSFGVSGANVLTFGAGSRLTVL.

This chain uses TRBV7-2 with TRBJ2-3, with 9 positions matching TRBD2. Looked up from germline, CDR1 is SGHTA and CDR2 is FQGNSA. The CDR3 has 18 residues. Losses at the gene ends were 1 base for V and 3 bases for J; bases not matched to a gene: 11. The CDR3 reads CASSLGAPGAGGTDTQYF. CDR3 nucleotides: TGTGCCAGCAGCTTAGGGGCACCCGGGGCGGGAGGGACAGATACGCAGTATTTT.

The chain couples TRBV4-3 to TRBJ2-7, with TRBD1 identical over 10 bases. Germline trimming cut 4 bases from V and 0 bases from J; bases unmatched to any gene: 15. The CDR3 runs to 19 residues. Germline V gives CDR1 LGHNA, CDR2 YSLEER. CDR3 nucleotides: TGCGCCAGCAGCCCGAACTGCCGGGACAGGGGTAATTTCTCCTACGAGCAGTACTTC. Protein: CASSPNCRDRGNFSYEQYF.

The chain links TRBV7-3 to TRBJ2-7, with 10 nucleotides matching TRBD1. CDR3 length equals 15 residues. V shed 3 bases and J 3 bases; nucleotides not matched to a gene: 5. CDR1 and CDR2 from the germline V gene are SGHTA and FQGTGA. CDR3 nucleotides: TGTGCCAGCAGCTTGGAGGGGACAGGGGTCTACGAGCAGTACTTC. Translated: CASSLEGTGVYEQYF.

This chain uses TRBV19 with TRBJ2-1; possibly TRBD2 for D (5 bases). V gave up 5 bases and J gave up 4 bases, with 15 bases separating them. Per the germline V gene, CDR1 is LNHDA and CDR2 is SQIVND (reference sequence). This CDR3 region has 15 residues. The CDR3 spells CASSPTGSRYNEQFF. Here the CDR3 DNA reads TGTGCCAGTAGTCCCACGGGATCCCGGTACAATGAGCAGTTCTTC.

This clone was observed a handful of times. This chain links TRBV7-2 with TRBJ1-4; no firm D call. Trimming stripped 1 base from V and 5 bases from J, with 5 bases between. This CDR3 region has 13 residues. Germline V CDR1 and CDR2: SGHTA, FQGNSA. In nucleotides, the CDR3 is TGTGCCAGCAGCTTAGGGCCGAATGAAAAACTGTTTTTT. It encodes CASSLGPNEKLFF.

The chain has TRBV2 and TRBJ1-3, with 10 bases that match TRBD1. The germline CDR1 and CDR2 sequences are SNHLY and FYNNEI. V shed 8 bases and J 1 base; nucleotides not matched to a gene: 8. The CDR3 is 16 residues long. Here the CDR3 DNA reads TGTGCCAGCCACCGGGACAGGGGCGAATCTGGAAACACCATATATTTT. It yields the protein CASHRDRGESGNTIYF.

The V gene is TRBV9, the J gene TRBJ2-5; possibly TRBD1 for D (7 bases). CDR3 size: 14 residues. V dropped 3 bases and J dropped 4 bases, with 13 bases sitting between them. The germline gives CDR1 SGDLS, CDR2 YYNGEE. CDR3 in DNA: TGTGCCAGCAGCGGGGGGGACAGTCGAGAGACCCAGTACTTC. It encodes CASSGGDSRETQYF.

The V call is TRBV5-1, the J call TRBJ1-2; 11 bases map to TRBD1. The CDR3 runs to 15 residues. Germline CDR1 is SGHRS and CDR2 is YFSETQ. V gave up 6 bases and J gave up 5 bases; unmatched junction bases: 9. CDR3 sequence (DNA): TGCGCCAGCAAACAATGGACAGGGGGCGAGTATGGCTACACCTTC. Translated: CASKQWTGGEYGYTF. The complete variable domain, with remaining parts taken from reference TRBV5-1 and TRBJ1-2, reads KAGVTQTPRYLIKTRGQQVTLSCSPISGHRSVSWYQQTPGQGLQFLFEYFSETQRNKGNFPGRFSGRQFSNSRSEMNVSTLELGDSALYLCASKQWTGGEYGYTFGSGTRLTVV.

The genes are TRBV6-5 and TRBJ2-7; weak D call: TRBD2 (6 bases). Per the germline V gene, CDR1 is MNHEY and CDR2 is SVGAGI. The CDR3 is made up of 12 amino acids. Trimming pared 1 base from V and 7 bases from J, leaving 8 bases between. In DNA, the CDR3 is TGTGCCAGCAGTTACTTTGGAGGGGAGCAGTACTTC. Translating gives CASSYFGGEQYF.

The V gene is TRBV7-3, the J gene TRBJ1-2; D not resolved. Germline V gene data show CDR1 as SGHTA and CDR2 as FQGTGA. The V and J ends lost 5 bases and 2 bases respectively, with 9 bases between them. The CDR3 loop spans 13 amino acids. The CDR3 bases are TGTGCCAGCAGCATATCGGGAAACTATGGCTACACCTTC. It is translated as CASSISGNYGYTF.

The chain couples TRBV4-2 to TRBJ1-3, with D maybe TRBD1 (6 bases). Germline CDR1 is LGHNA and CDR2 is YNFKEQ. The CDR3 runs 20 residues. V was trimmed by 3 bases and J by 0 bases, leaving 24 bases between them. In nucleotides, the CDR3 is TGTGCCAGCAGCCACCCCTCTATGGCGGGGGCGACGAACTCTGGAAACACCATATATTTT. Its translation is CASSHPSMAGATNSGNTIYF.

In the case of this clone: A much larger clone lies a single base off, so this may be a read error. Other DNA variants within this sample encode the same CDR3. The V call is TRBV29-1, the J call TRBJ1-1; D possibly corresponds to TRBD1 (5 bases). CDR3 length: 11 residues. Trimming cost V 7 bases and J 8 bases, with 14 bases left between them. The germline V gene encodes CDR1 SQVTM and CDR2 ANQGSEA. CDR3 sequence: CSGGTRSEAFF. The CDR3 DNA reads TGCAGCGGAGGGACTCGGTCCGAAGCTTTCTTT.

The chain links TRBV7-8 to TRBJ1-1; 7 bases are shared with TRBD1. V lost 2 bases to trimming and J lost 11 bases; unmatched junction nucleotides: 11. CDR1 SGHVS and CDR2 FQNEAQ come from the germline V gene. The CDR3 totals 14 residues. In DNA form, the CDR3 reads TGTGCCAGCAGCTTAAACAGGGGACCTTTTGTGGCTTTCTTT. The encoded protein is CASSLNRGPFVAFF.

The gene calls are TRBV27 and TRBJ2-1, with a possible D match to TRBD2 (5 bases). Germline V gene lookup returns CDR1 MNHEY and CDR2 SMNVEV (reference sequence). Trimming removed 4 bases at V and 4 bases at J, with 11 bases between. The length of the CDR3 is 14 residues. In DNA, the CDR3 is TGTGCCAGCAGTTCCAGCGGTTTGTACAATGAGCAGTTCTTC. This gives the protein CASSSSGLYNEQFF.

V usage is TRBV5-1 and J usage is TRBJ2-1; 10 positions agree with TRBD2. The V gene end was trimmed by 0 bases and the J gene end by 7 bases; junction bases not matched to a gene: 7. The CDR3 runs to 16 residues. Germline V gene data show CDR1 as SGHRS and CDR2 as YFSETQ. CDR3 residues: CASSLELAGVGNEQFF. CDR3 nucleotide sequence: TGCGCCAGCAGCTTGGAGCTAGCGGGAGTAGGAAATGAGCAGTTCTTC.

The chain uses TRBV28 and TRBJ1-4, with 7 bases fitting TRBD1. The CDR3 totals 17 residues. CDR1 is MDHEN and CDR2 is SYDVKM in the germline V gene. J was trimmed by 7 bases and V by 4 bases; bases with no gene match: 15. The CDR3 region has the DNA TGTGCCAGCAGTTCAAGCCCCCGACAGGGTTTTTCTGAAAAACTGTTTTTT. It is translated as CASSSSPRQGFSEKLFF. Variable domain in full (rest from reference TRBV28 and TRBJ1-4): DVKVTQSSRYLVKRTGEKVFLECVQDMDHENMFWYRQDPGLGLRLIYFSYDVKMKEKGDIPEGYSVSREKKERFSLILESASTNQTSMYLCASSSSPRQGFSEKLFFGSGTQLSVL.

This chain uses TRBV5-1 with TRBJ1-3; 10 bases are a match to TRBD1. Germline assignment: CDR1 SGHRS and CDR2 YFSETQ. The J segment lost 0 bases and the V segment lost 0 bases, leaving 0 bases of the junction unmatched. This CDR3 is built from 16 residues. The CDR3 nucleotides are TGCGCCAGCAGCTTGGGGACAGGGGGCTCTGGAAACACCATATATTTT. This gives the protein CASSLGTGGSGNTIYF.

The gene calls are TRBV28 and TRBJ2-5, with D possibly matching TRBD1 (5 bases). Germline V gene lookup returns CDR1 MDHEN and CDR2 SYDVKM. The CDR3 totals 13 residues. The ends were cut back, 6 bases at V and 3 bases at J, with 11 bases in the middle. The DNA for the CDR3 is TGTGCCAGCAGAGATCCAGGGAAAGAGACCCAGTACTTC. It encodes CASRDPGKETQYF.

This sequence joins TRBV19 and TRBJ2-7, with 12 bases lining up with TRBD1. CDR3 size: 14 residues. The J segment lost 7 bases and the V segment lost 5 bases, leaving 6 bases of the junction unmatched. Germline V gene lookup returns CDR1 LNHDA and CDR2 SQIVND (reference sequence). The CDR3 protein is CASSSGTGGPEQYF. In DNA, the CDR3 is TGTGCCAGTAGTTCCGGGACAGGGGGCCCAGAGCAGTACTTC.

This chain connects TRBV9 to TRBJ1-1, with D possibly matching TRBD1 (6 bases). Trimming removed 6 bases at V and 0 bases at J, with 12 bases between. CDR1 is SGDLS, CDR2 YYNGEE, per germline. The CDR3 runs to 14 residues. CDR3 region: CASNRQAVNTEAFF. For the CDR3, the DNA is TGTGCCAGCAACCGACAGGCGGTGAACACTGAAGCTTTCTTT.

The J gene is TRBJ2-3, the V gene TRBV6-1, with 10 nucleotides matching TRBD2. Germline loops: CDR1 MNHNS, CDR2 SASEGT. Trimming removed 4 bases from V and 2 bases from J; junction bases left unmatched: 6. There are 16 residues in the CDR3. CDR3 nucleotide sequence: TGTGCCAGCAGTGGGCGACTAGCGGGTTTCACAGATACGCAGTATTTT. Translated, it gives CASSGRLAGFTDTQYF.

The chain joins TRBV7-3 to TRBJ2-3, with 8 bases that match TRBD2. The length of the CDR3 is 16 residues. V shed 4 bases and J 4 bases; nucleotides not matched to a gene: 10. Germline V CDR1 and CDR2: SGHTA, FQGTGA. The CDR3 loop is CASSSTTSAFPDTQYF. The CDR3 DNA reads TGTGCCAGCAGCTCAACGACTAGCGCCTTCCCAGATACGCAGTATTTT.

V is TRBV10-3 and J is TRBJ2-7, with 7 bases that match TRBD2. V gave up 6 bases and J gave up 2 bases; unmatched junction bases: 10. The CDR3 loop spans 15 amino acids. Per the germline V gene, CDR1 is ENHRY and CDR2 is SYGVKD. The CDR3 nucleotides read TGTGCCATCAGCAAGACCGGGACTATGACCTACGAGCAGTACTTC. As protein: CAISKTGTMTYEQYF.

This clone was detected once. V usage is TRBV2 and J usage is TRBJ2-3; D unclear. The CDR3 spans 13 residues. Per the germline V gene, CDR1 is SNHLY and CDR2 is FYNNEI. Trimming cost V 4 bases and J 4 bases, with 9 bases left between them. Written as DNA, the CDR3 is TGTGCCAGCAGTGTAGTAACTCCAGATACGCAGTATTTT. Translating gives CASSVVTPDTQYF.

For this clone: Other nucleotide sequences in the sample specify the same CDR3. This chain joins TRBV28 and TRBJ2-7; D possibly corresponds to TRBD1 (6 bases). The V and J ends lost 6 bases and 0 bases respectively, with 15 bases between them. From germline, CDR1 is MDHEN and CDR2 SYDVKM. The CDR3 length is 15 residues. The CDR3 sequence is CASSYRETPSYEQYF. Here the CDR3 DNA reads TGTGCCAGCAGCTACAGGGAAACCCCCTCCTACGAGCAGTACTTC.